This note documents a single T cell receptor (beta chain) sequence. The sample comes from a study of technical replicates of blood from several donors. V was clipped by 11 bases and J by 3 bases, with 16 bases between them. The CDR3 is 13 amino acids. In germline, CDR1 is ENHRY, CDR2 SYGVKD. TCRdb's table, derived via immunoSEQ multiplex PCR, lists solely in-frame clones and lacks some. The repertoire holds tens of thousands of clones, with 70% to 90% as singletons. Input material: PBMCs. The chain couples TRBV10-3 to TRBJ1-2, with D possibly matching TRBD1 (6 bases). The TCR comes from a human donor in good health. Some clones in this sample may be carry-over from other donors' samples. The CDR3 coding sequence is TGTGCCTCCGGGGAGGGGGTTCACTATGGCTACACCTTC. This codes for CASGEGVHYGYTF.